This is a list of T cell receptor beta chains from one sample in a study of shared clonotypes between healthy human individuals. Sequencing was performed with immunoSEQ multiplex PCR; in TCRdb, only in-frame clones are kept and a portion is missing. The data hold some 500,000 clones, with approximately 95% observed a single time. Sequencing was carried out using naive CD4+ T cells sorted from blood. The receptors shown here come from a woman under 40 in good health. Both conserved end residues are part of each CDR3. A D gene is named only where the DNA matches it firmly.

cdr3_nt: TGTGCCATCAGCGACAGGGCGCAAAGGGACGAGCAGTACTTC
cdr3_aa: CAISDRAQRDEQYF
j_call: TRBJ2-7
d_call: TRBD1
v_call: TRBV10-3

cdr3_nt: TGTGCCAGCAGTGACGGAGACAGGATCCACGAGCAGTACTTC
cdr3_aa: CASSDGDRIHEQYF
j_call: TRBJ2-7
d_call: NA
v_call: TRBV27

cdr3_nt: TGTGCCAGTAGTATAGGGCGTCAGCCCCAGCATTTT
cdr3_aa: CASSIGRQPQHF
j_call: TRBJ1-5
d_call: NA
v_call: TRBV19

cdr3_nt: TGTGCGGTGGGGGAGGCCCAGGGGCAGCCCCAGCATTTT
cdr3_aa: CAVGEAQGQPQHF
j_call: TRBJ1-5
d_call: NA
v_call: TRBV19

cdr3_nt: TGTGCCTGGAGTACAGGGGGCTTGGCTGAAGCTTTCTTT
cdr3_aa: CAWSTGGLAEAFF
j_call: TRBJ1-1
d_call: TRBD1
v_call: TRBV30

cdr3_nt: TGTGCCAGTAGGGACGGTCCCATGAACACTGAAGCTTTCTTT
cdr3_aa: CASRDGPMNTEAFF
j_call: TRBJ1-1
d_call: NA
v_call: TRBV19

cdr3_nt: TGTGCCAGTAGTATTTTTAGAAGCTCTGGGGCCAACGTCCTGACTTTC
cdr3_aa: CASSIFRSSGANVLTF
j_call: TRBJ2-6
d_call: NA
v_call: TRBV19

cdr3_nt: TGTGCCAGTAAGAGGGGGAGGGGGGACACTGAAGCTTTCTTT
cdr3_aa: CASKRGRGDTEAFF
j_call: TRBJ1-1
d_call: NA
v_call: TRBV19

cdr3_nt: TGTGCCAGCAGTTACTCAGGGGATTTCACAGATACGCAGTATTTT
cdr3_aa: CASSYSGDFTDTQYF
j_call: TRBJ2-3
d_call: NA
v_call: TRBV6-5

cdr3_nt: TGTGCCAAGGCAGGGGGAACCTACGAGCAGTACTTC
cdr3_aa: CAKAGGTYEQYF
j_call: TRBJ2-7
d_call: TRBD1
v_call: TRBV7-8

cdr3_nt: TGTGCCAGCAGTGAATCTCATCTGCGAAACACAGATACGCAGTATTTT
cdr3_aa: CASSESHLRNTDTQYF
j_call: TRBJ2-3
d_call: NA
v_call: TRBV6-1

cdr3_nt: TGTGCCAGCAGGGCAGGGGCCAACGTCCTGACTTTC
cdr3_aa: CASRAGANVLTF
j_call: TRBJ2-6
d_call: NA
v_call: TRBV2

cdr3_nt: TGTGCCAGCAGGGAGGGCGAAAAACTGTTTTTT
cdr3_aa: CASREGEKLFF
j_call: TRBJ1-4
d_call: NA
v_call: TRBV28

cdr3_nt: TGTGCCAGCAGCTTGGGACTAGCGGGGATTCAGTACTTC
cdr3_aa: CASSLGLAGIQYF
j_call: TRBJ2-4
d_call: TRBD2
v_call: TRBV7-3

cdr3_nt: TGTGCCTGGAGTGTCTGGCTAGCGGAGCAGTTCTTC
cdr3_aa: CAWSVWLAEQFF
j_call: TRBJ2-1
d_call: NA
v_call: TRBV30

cdr3_nt: TGCGCCAGCAGCTTGACTAGCGGGAGCCCCCCTGAGACAGATACGCAGTATTTT
cdr3_aa: CASSLTSGSPPETDTQYF
j_call: TRBJ2-3
d_call: TRBD2
v_call: TRBV5-1

cdr3_nt: TGTGCCAGCAGCTCCAACGGACTAACCTACGAGCAGTACTTC
cdr3_aa: CASSSNGLTYEQYF
j_call: TRBJ2-7
d_call: NA
v_call: TRBV5-6

cdr3_nt: TGTGCCAGCAGTTCACTCGGGATTCGGGAGATCGATGAGCAGTTCTTC
cdr3_aa: CASSSLGIREIDEQFF
j_call: TRBJ2-1
d_call: NA
v_call: TRBV28

cdr3_nt: TGCGCCAGCAGCTTTGACAGGGACGAGCAGTACTTC
cdr3_aa: CASSFDRDEQYF
j_call: TRBJ2-7
d_call: TRBD1
v_call: TRBV5-1

cdr3_nt: TGTGCCAGCAGTCCTCCTTGGACTAGCGGTGGAGTGGAGCAGTACTTC
cdr3_aa: CASSPPWTSGGVEQYF
j_call: TRBJ2-7
d_call: TRBD2
v_call: TRBV6-6

cdr3_nt: TGTGCCAGTAGTTACGACAGGGGGCGCACCGGGGAGCTGTTTTTT
cdr3_aa: CASSYDRGRTGELFF
j_call: TRBJ2-2
d_call: TRBD1
v_call: TRBV19

cdr3_nt: TGTGCCAGCAGTACCCCGGTAGCGACAGATACGCAGTATTTT
cdr3_aa: CASSTPVATDTQYF
j_call: TRBJ2-3
d_call: NA
v_call: TRBV28

cdr3_nt: TGTGCTAGCCGACAGGGATCCTACAATGAGCAGTTCTTC
cdr3_aa: CASRQGSYNEQFF
j_call: TRBJ2-1
d_call: TRBD1
v_call: TRBV12-5

cdr3_nt: TGTGCCAGCAGCCCTGGCGGGAGGGACTACAATGAGCAGTTCTTC
cdr3_aa: CASSPGGRDYNEQFF
j_call: TRBJ2-1
d_call: TRBD2
v_call: TRBV11-3

cdr3_nt: TGTGCCACTGCGAACCCGTCCGACGCTGGAAACACCATATATTTT
cdr3_aa: CATANPSDAGNTIYF
j_call: TRBJ1-3
d_call: NA
v_call: TRBV25-1

cdr3_nt: TGTGCCAGCAGTGTACAGGGGGGTCACGGGGAGCTGTTTTTT
cdr3_aa: CASSVQGGHGELFF
j_call: TRBJ2-2
d_call: TRBD1
v_call: TRBV2

cdr3_nt: TGCGCCAGCAGCTTTAGCGGGGAGGCCCTCGAGCAGTACTTC
cdr3_aa: CASSFSGEALEQYF
j_call: TRBJ2-7
d_call: TRBD2
v_call: TRBV5-1

cdr3_nt: TGTGCCAGCAGCTTCGAGTCCGAGCAGTACTTC
cdr3_aa: CASSFESEQYF
j_call: TRBJ2-7
d_call: NA
v_call: TRBV7-9